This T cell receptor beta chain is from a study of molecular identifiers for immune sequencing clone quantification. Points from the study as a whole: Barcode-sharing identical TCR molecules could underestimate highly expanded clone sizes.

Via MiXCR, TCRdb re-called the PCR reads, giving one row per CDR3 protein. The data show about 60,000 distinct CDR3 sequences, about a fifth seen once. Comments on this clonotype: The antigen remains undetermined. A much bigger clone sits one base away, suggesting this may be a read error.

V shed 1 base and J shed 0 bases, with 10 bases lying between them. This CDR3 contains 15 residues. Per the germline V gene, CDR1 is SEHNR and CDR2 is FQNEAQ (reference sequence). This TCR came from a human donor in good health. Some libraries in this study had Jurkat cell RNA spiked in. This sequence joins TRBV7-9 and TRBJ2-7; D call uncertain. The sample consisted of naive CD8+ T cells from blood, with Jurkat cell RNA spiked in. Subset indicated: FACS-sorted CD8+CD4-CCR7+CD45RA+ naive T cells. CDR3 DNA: TGTGCCAGCAGCTTAGAAGGCAGACTCTCCTACGAGCAGTACTTC. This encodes CASSLEGRLSYEQYF.